Ten or more counts support the clone carrying this TCR beta chain. Its specificity is not known. In TCRdb, the PCR reads were re-called with MiXCR into one record per CDR3 protein. Of some 91,000 distinct CDR3 sequences in the sample, 20% to 25% were seen once. Trimming took 1 base from V and 2 from J; bases not matched to a gene: 3. The CDR3 covers 15 residues. CDR1 SGHTA and CDR2 FQGNSA come from the germline V gene. The data belong to a study of molecular identifiers for immune sequencing clone quantification. Study details: Within a replicate experiment, RNA obtained from either approximately 20,000 or 98,000 naive CD8 cells was divided into five aliquots, and four of those aliquots were then sequenced. Study findings and constraints: Underestimated sizes of highly expanded clones could result from identical TCR molecules that share a barcode.

This receptor was taken from a human donor in good health. Some libraries in this study had Jurkat cell RNA spiked in. The chain joins TRBV7-2 to TRBJ2-7, with 9 bases matching TRBD1. The specimen was naive CD8+ T cells from blood, with Jurkat cell RNA spiked in. Subset of the sample: FACS-sorted CD8+CD4-CCR7+CD45RA+ naive T cells. The CDR3 spells CASSLDRGPTYEQYF. In nucleotides, the CDR3 is TGTGCCAGCAGCTTAGACAGGGGGCCGACCTACGAGCAGTACTTC.